A selection of T cell receptor beta chains follows, all from one sample in a study of technical replicates of blood from a few donors. The protocol was immunoSEQ multiplex PCR, while the TCRdb copy is restricted to in-frame clones and leaves out a portion. The repertoire has 100,000 or so clones, roughly 96% of them found once; the top ten carry about 0.19%. The sequencing sample was made of T cells isolated from PBMCs. The receptors here all came from a human donor in good health. Both conserved end residues are part of each CDR3. The D gene is left open where the match is weak. Where a row states a size, it is once, few, many or the class of an expanded clone; other rows omit it.

d_call	v_call	clone_size	j_call	cdr3_nt	cdr3_aa
-	TRBV7-9	-	TRBJ2-3	TGTGCCAGCAGCTTAGCCAACCACAGGGCGCTCGCAGATACGCAGTATTTT	CASSLANHRALADTQYF
-	TRBV9	-	TRBJ2-2	TGTGCCAGCAGCGTGTCGGCCGGGGAGCTGTTTTTT	CASSVSAGELFF
-	TRBV6-5	-	TRBJ2-7	TGTGCCAGCAGCCCGGACAGAGACCGTACCTACGAGCAGTACTTC	CASSPDRDRTYEQYF
TRBD1	TRBV9	-	TRBJ2-5	TGTGCCAGCAGCGTTTTGGGACAGCAAGAGACCCAGTACTTC	CASSVLGQQETQYF
TRBD1	TRBV19	-	TRBJ1-5	TGTGCCACCACCCGGGACAGGGAGAGGAGCAATCAGCCCCAGCATTTT	CATTRDRERSNQPQHF
TRBD1	TRBV6-1	-	TRBJ1-1	TGTGCCAGCAGTGTTGGGGACAGCTACACTGAAGCTTTCTTT	CASSVGDSYTEAFF
-	TRBV7-9	once	TRBJ1-3	TGTGCCAGCAGCGCCGGACGGGACTCTGGAAACACCATATATTTT	CASSAGRDSGNTIYF
TRBD2	TRBV28	-	TRBJ2-7	TGTGCCAGCAGTTTATTAGCGGGAGGGTCGGGCGAGCAGTACTTC	CASSLLAGGSGEQYF
-	TRBV10-3	-	TRBJ1-2	TGTGCCATCAGGGAACAGGGTTCTTGGGATGGCTACACCTTC	CAIREQGSWDGYTF
-	TRBV7-2	-	TRBJ1-1	TGTGCCAGCAGCTTGGGGCGGCCGAACACTGAAGCTTTCTTT	CASSLGRPNTEAFF
-	TRBV7-6	-	TRBJ1-1	TGTGCCAGCAGCTTACAGGGGAGCACTGAAGCTTTCTTT	CASSLQGSTEAFF
TRBD1	TRBV15	-	TRBJ2-3	TGTGCCACGACCGGGACAGGGGCGACAGATACGCAGTATTTT	CATTGTGATDTQYF
-	TRBV7-8	-	TRBJ2-4	TGTGCCAGCAGCTTAGCGCGAGTAAGGTCTAGCGAGTATGAAAACATTCAGTACTTC	CASSLARVRSSEYENIQYF
TRBD1	TRBV6-1	once	TRBJ2-7	TGTGCCAGCAGTGAACCAGGACAGGGACGCTACGAGCAGTACTTC	CASSEPGQGRYEQYF
-	TRBV10-1	-	TRBJ2-7	TGCGCCAGCAGTGAGTCCGTAGGAGAATCCTACGAGCAGTACTTC	CASSESVGESYEQYF
TRBD1	TRBV19	-	TRBJ2-6	TGTGCCAGTAGTGGGACAGGGGGATCTGGGGCCAACGTCCTGACTTTC	CASSGTGGSGANVLTF
-	TRBV4-2	-	TRBJ2-5	TGTGCCAGCAGCACCGCGGACAGCTTCCAAGAGACCCAGTACTTC	CASSTADSFQETQYF
-	TRBV4-1	-	TRBJ2-1	TGCGCCAGCAGCCAAGATGTGGGCGGGACCCCCGCCCCGGTGGTCTTC	CASSQDVGGTPAPVVF
TRBD2	TRBV7-9	-	TRBJ2-1	TGTGCCAGCAGCTTAGGTTCGGTAGCGGGAGAGCAGTTCTTC	CASSLGSVAGEQFF
-	TRBV7-9	-	TRBJ1-1	TGTGCCAGCAGCTTAGTAGCCAAATACACTGAAGCTTTCTTT	CASSLVAKYTEAFF
TRBD1	TRBV5-4	-	TRBJ2-7	TGTGCCAGCAGCTGGCCTGGACAGGGCTACGAGCAGTACTTC	CASSWPGQGYEQYF
-	TRBV30	once	TRBJ2-2	TGTGCCTGGAGTCGGTTCGCCGGGGAGCTGTTTTTT	CAWSRFAGELFF
-	TRBV7-9	-	TRBJ1-2	TGTGCCAGCAGCGGTGGTGAGGGCTACACCTTC	CASSGGEGYTF
-	TRBV9	-	TRBJ2-1	TGTGCCAGCAGCGTAGCGACTAACTCCTACAATGAGCAGTTCTTC	CASSVATNSYNEQFF